This T cell receptor (beta chain) was sequenced during a study of identical twins. Study-wide results and limits: The authors noted that invariant MAIT and iNKT cells could partly confound zero-insertion analyses. Monozygotic twin pairs showed more out-of-frame TCR alpha sharing than models estimated. Cord blood beta clonotypes that were abundant carried fewer insertions, and memory repertoires showed no such trend.

The cDNA had a unique molecular identifier and a template-switch universal primer site. In TCRdb, the 5' RACE reads were re-called with MiXCR into one record per CDR3 protein. Of about 530,000 distinct CDR3 sequences in the sample, 20% to 25% are singletons; the top ten hold more than 0.4%. Trimming at V came to 4 bases and at J to 7 bases, leaving 6 bases not matched to a gene. There are 15 residues in the CDR3. This clonotype was counted between two and nine times. The antigen is undetermined. This same sample was also part of a study on yellow fever vaccine responses in identical twins.

The sequence was collected from a woman aged 18 to 35 in good health. The J gene is TRBJ2-1, the V gene TRBV12-3 or TRBV12-4; 11 bases map to TRBD2. The sequencing sample was made of CD4+ T cells sorted from blood. In nucleotides, the CDR3 is TGTGCCAGCAGTTATAGGGCTAGCGGGAGGAATGAGCAGTTCTTC. Protein product: CASSYRASGRNEQFF.